This T cell receptor beta chain stems from a study of Ad26.COV2.S vaccination and SARS-CoV-2 variants. Study context: Donor joined the COV1001 Ad26.COV2.S trial arm. Intramuscularly, Ad26.COV2.S was given either once or twice, 56 days apart.

Stated treatment: around 19 received Ad26.COV2.S at low or high dose, single or two shots; 5 received placebo; per-sample allocation not given. Samples were taken on day 63 after the first vaccine or placebo injection. The table came from immunoSEQ multiplex PCR; TCRdb's copy has only in-frame clones and leaves some out. Of hundreds of thousands of clones listed, 75% to 95% were seen once; the top ten hold more than 10%. V shed 2 bases, J shed 2 bases, and the junction held 3 bases outside the gene matches. The length of the CDR3 is 14 residues. CDR1 and CDR2 (germline): MNHEY, SVGEGT. The study's findings and limits: Comparable non-spike TCR breadth was observed in vaccine and placebo recipients. Total T cell responses may have been underestimated by the TCR breadth and depth analyses.

This clone has only one observation. Its antigen is as yet unknown. Other DNA sequences in this sample translate to the same CDR3. The sample in question was peripheral blood, obtained in a trial of Ad26.COV2.S vaccine versus placebo. This rearrangement joins TRBV6-2 or TRBV6-3 to TRBJ2-7, with 7 bases identical to TRBD1. This clonotype was sampled from a person aged 18-65 years who received the Ad26.COV2.S COVID-19 vaccine or a placebo. In nucleotides, the CDR3 is TGTGCCAGCAGTTACGGGCAGGGGGCCTACGAGCAGTACTTC. This translates into CASSYGQGAYEQYF.